The TCR beta chain under discussion was sequenced for a study of shared clonotypes between healthy human individuals. The CDR3 totals 15 residues. V gave up 4 bases and J gave up 3 bases; unmatched junction bases: 6. Germline values: CDR1 LGHNA, CDR2 YSLEER. Sorted-subset replicate PCR reactions contained around 220 ng DNA, corresponding to 29,000 or so T cell genomes. Method: immunoSEQ multiplex PCR; TCRdb's copy keeps in-frame clones and lacks some. The table records roughly 2.6 million clones, about 92% of them present only once. The chain links TRBV4-3 to TRBJ2-7; 10 positions agree with TRBD1. Input material: naive CD4+ T cells sorted from blood. As to subset: CD45RA+ positively selected. The receptor was derived from a man between 18 and 29 years old in good health. CDR3 nucleotides: TGCGCCAGCAGCCTCGGGACAGGGGTAATCTACGAGCAGTACTTC. It codes for CASSLGTGVIYEQYF.